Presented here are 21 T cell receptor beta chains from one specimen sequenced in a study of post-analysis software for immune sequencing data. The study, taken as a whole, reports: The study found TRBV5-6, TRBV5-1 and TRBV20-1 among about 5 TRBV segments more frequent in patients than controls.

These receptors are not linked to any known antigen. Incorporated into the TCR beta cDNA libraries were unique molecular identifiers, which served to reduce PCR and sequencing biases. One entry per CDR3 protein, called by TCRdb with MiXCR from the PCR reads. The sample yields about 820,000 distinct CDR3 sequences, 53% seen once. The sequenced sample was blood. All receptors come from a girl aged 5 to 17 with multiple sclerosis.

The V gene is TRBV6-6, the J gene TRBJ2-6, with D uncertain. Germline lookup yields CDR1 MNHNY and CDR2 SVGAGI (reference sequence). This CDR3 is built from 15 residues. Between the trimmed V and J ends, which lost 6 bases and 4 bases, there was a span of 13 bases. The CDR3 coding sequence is TGTGCCAGCAGACCCCCATCGGAAGGGGCCAACGTCCTGACTTTC. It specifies CASRPPSEGANVLTF.

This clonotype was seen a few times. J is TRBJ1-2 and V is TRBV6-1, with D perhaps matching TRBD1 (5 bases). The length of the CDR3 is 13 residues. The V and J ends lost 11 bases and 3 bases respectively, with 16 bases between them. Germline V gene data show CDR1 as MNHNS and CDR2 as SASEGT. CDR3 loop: CAGDPGDHYGYTF. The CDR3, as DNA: TGTGCCGGAGATCCGGGGGATCACTATGGCTACACCTTC.

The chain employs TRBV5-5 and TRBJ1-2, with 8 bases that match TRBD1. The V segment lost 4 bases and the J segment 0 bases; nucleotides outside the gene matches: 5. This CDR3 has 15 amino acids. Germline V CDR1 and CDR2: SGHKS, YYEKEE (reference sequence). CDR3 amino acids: CASSTGGSANYGYTF. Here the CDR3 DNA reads TGTGCCAGCAGCACAGGGGGTTCTGCTAACTATGGCTACACCTTC.

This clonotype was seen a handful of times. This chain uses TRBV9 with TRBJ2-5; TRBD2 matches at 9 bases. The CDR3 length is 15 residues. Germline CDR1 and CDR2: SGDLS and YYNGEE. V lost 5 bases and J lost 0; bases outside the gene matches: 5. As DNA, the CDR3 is TGTGCCAGCAGTTGGGCTAGCGGGGACCAAGAGACCCAGTACTTC. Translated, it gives CASSWASGDQETQYF.

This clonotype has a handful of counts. CDR3 nucleotide sequence: TGTGCCAGCAGCTTAGAATTAGCGGGTTACGAGCAGTACTTC. Translation: CASSLELAGYEQYF. The chain combines TRBV7-2 with TRBJ2-7, with 7 bases that match TRBD2. CDR1 SGHTA and CDR2 FQGNSA come from the germline V gene. The CDR3 extends over 14 amino acids. V lost 1 base to trimming and J lost 4 bases; unmatched junction nucleotides: 4.

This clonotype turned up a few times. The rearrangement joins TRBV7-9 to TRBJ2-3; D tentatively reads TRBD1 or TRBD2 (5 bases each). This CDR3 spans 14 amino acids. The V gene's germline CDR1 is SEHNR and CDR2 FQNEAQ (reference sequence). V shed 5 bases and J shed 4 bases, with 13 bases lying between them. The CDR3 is CASSPSPGPDTQYF. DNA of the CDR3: TGTGCCAGCAGCCCGTCTCCGGGGCCAGATACGCAGTATTTT.

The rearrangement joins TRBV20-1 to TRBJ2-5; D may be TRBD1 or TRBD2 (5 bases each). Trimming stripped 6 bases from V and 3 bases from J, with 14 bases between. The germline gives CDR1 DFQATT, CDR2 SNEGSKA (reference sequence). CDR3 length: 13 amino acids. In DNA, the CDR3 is TGCAGTGCCGGAGTGTTGGGGGAAGAGACCCAGTACTTC. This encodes CSAGVLGEETQYF.

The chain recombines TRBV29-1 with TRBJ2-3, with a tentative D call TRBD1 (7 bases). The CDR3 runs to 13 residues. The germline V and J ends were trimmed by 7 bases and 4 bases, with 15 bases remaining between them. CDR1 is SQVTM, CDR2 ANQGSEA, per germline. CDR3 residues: CSAAGQQADTQYF. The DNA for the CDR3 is TGCAGCGCCGCGGGACAGCAAGCAGATACGCAGTATTTT.

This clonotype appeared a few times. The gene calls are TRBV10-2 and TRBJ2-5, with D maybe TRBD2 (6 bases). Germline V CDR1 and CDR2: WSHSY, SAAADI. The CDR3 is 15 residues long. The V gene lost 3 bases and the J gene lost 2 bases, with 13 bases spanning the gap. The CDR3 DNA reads TGCGCCAGCAGTGACGGCACTAGCTTACAAGAGACCCAGTACTTC. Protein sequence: CASSDGTSLQETQYF.

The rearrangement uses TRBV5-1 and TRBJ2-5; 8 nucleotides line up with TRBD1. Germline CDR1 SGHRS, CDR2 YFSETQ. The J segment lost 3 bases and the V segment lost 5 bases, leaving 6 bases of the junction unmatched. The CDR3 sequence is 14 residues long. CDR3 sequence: CASSMDRAKETQYF. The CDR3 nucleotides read TGCGCCAGCAGTATGGACAGGGCGAAAGAGACCCAGTACTTC.

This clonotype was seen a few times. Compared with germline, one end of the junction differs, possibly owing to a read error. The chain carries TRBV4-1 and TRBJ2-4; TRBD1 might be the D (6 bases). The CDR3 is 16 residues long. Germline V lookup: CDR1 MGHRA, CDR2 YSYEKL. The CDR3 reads CASGQEGGGRANIQYF. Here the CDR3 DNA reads TGCGCCAGCGGCCAAGAAGGGGGTGGTCGGGCAAACATTCAGTACTTC.

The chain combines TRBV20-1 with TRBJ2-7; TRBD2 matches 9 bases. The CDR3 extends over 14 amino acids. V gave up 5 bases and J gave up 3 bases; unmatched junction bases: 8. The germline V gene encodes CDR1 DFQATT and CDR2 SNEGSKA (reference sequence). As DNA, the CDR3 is TGCAGTGCTGGGAAGACTAGCGGAATCTACGAGCAGTACTTC. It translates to CSAGKTSGIYEQYF.

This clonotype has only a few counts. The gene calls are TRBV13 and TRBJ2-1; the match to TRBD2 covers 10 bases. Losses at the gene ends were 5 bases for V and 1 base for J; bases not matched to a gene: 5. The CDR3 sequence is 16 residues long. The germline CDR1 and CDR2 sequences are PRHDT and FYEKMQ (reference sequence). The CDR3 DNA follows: TGTGCCAGCAGCCCCGAGCGGGGGGGTTCCTACAATGAGCAGTTCTTC. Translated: CASSPERGGSYNEQFF.

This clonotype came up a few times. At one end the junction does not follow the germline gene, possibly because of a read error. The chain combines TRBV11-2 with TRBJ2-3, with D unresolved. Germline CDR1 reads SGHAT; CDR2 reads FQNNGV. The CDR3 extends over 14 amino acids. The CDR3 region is CASSLEGITDTQYF. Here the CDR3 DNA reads TGTGCCAGCAGCCTAGAAGGGATCACAGATACGCAGTATTTT.

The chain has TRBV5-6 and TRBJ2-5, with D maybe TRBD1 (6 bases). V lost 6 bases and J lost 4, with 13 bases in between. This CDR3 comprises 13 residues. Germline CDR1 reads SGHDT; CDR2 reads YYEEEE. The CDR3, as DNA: TGTGCCAGCACCATGGGACACGGAGAGACCCAGTACTTC. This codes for CASTMGHGETQYF. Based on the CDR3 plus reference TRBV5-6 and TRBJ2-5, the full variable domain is DAGVTQSPTHLIKTRGQQVTLRCSPKSGHDTVSWYQQALGQGPQFIFQYYEEEERQRGNFPDRFSGHQFPNYSSELNVNALLLGDSALYLCASTMGHGETQYFGPGTRLLVL.

As DNA, the CDR3 is TGTGCCAGCAGCTTAGCGGCGGCAGCCGCGAGGGAAGCTTTCTTT. Amino acid sequence: CASSLAAAAAREAFF. This chain joins TRBV7-9 and TRBJ1-1; D gene uncertain. The CDR3 extends over 15 amino acids. V was trimmed by 0 bases and J by 8 bases, leaving 16 bases between them. Germline CDR1 reads SEHNR; CDR2 reads FQNEAQ (reference sequence).

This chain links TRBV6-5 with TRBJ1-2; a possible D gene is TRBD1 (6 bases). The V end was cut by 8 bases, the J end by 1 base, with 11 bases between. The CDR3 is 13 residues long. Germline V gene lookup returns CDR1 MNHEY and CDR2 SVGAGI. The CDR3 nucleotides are TGTGCCAGCTGGGGGCAGGTTAACTATGGCTACACCTTC. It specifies CASWGQVNYGYTF.

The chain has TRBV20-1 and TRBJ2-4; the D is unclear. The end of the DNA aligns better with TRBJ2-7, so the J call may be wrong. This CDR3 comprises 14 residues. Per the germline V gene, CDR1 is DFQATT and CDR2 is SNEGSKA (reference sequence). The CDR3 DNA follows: TGCAGTGCTAGAAGCCAACTACATGACTACGAGCAGTACTTC. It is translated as CSARSQLHDYEQYF.

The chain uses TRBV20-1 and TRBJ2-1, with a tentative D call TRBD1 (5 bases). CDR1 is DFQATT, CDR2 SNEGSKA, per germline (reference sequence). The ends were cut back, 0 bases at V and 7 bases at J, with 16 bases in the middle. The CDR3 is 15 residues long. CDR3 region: CSARDQGRVWNEQFF. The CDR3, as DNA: TGCAGTGCTAGAGACCAGGGCAGGGTGTGGAATGAGCAGTTCTTC.

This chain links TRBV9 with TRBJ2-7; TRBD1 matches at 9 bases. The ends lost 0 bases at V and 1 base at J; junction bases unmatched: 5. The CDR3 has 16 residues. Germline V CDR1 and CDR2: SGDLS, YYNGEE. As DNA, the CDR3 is TGTGCCAGCAGCGTAGCGGGGACAGGGAGATCCTACGAGCAGTACTTC. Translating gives CASSVAGTGRSYEQYF.

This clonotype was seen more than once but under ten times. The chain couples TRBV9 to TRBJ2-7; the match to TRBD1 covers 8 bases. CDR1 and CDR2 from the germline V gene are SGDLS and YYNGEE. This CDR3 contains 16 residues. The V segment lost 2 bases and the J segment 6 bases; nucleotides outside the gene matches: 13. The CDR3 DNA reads TGTGCCAGCAGCGTTGGTGTGGGAGGCAGGGGGCTCGAGCAGTACTTC. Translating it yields CASSVGVGGRGLEQYF.